Sequencing of this T cell receptor (beta chain) was carried out in a study of T cell responses to AZD1222 COVID-19 vaccine. The study, taken as a whole, reports: Repertoires were obtained only post-peak T cell response. Regions 160-218 and 743-854 dominated among vaccine-associated CD4 TCRs spanning spike.

As concerns this clone: Its target is not known.

Germline CDR1 and CDR2: SGDLS and YYNGEE. CDR3 length: 13 amino acids. Between the trimmed V and J ends, which lost 0 bases and 3 bases, there was a span of 4 bases. Repertoires were generated with immunoSEQ multiplex PCR, while TCRdb's copy carries only in-frame clones and drops some. The table has 60,000 to 65,000 clones, 80% to 85% seen once. This sequence originates from an adult in good health. The sequencing used peripheral blood, collected on day 0 of AZD1222 vaccination. This sequence joins TRBV9 and TRBJ1-5, with no clear D. CDR3 protein: CASSVDPNQPQHF. The CDR3 DNA sequence: TGTGCCAGCAGCGTAGACCCCAATCAGCCCCAGCATTTT. Based on the CDR3 plus reference TRBV9 and TRBJ1-5, the full variable domain is DSGVTQTPKHLITATGQRVTLRCSPRSGDLSVYWYQQSLDQGLQFLIQYYNGEERAKGNILERFSAQQFPDLHSELNLSSLELGDSALYFCASSVDPNQPQHFGDGTRLSIL.